Here is one T cell receptor beta chain with its context. Its antigen is currently unknown. Losses at the gene ends were 0 bases for V and 10 bases for J; bases not matched to a gene: 16. CDR1 is SGHDN and CDR2 is FVKESK in the germline V gene. This CDR3 contains 17 residues. TCRdb ran MiXCR on the 5' RACE reads and lists one entry per CDR3 protein. The sample yields approximately 220,000 distinct CDR3 sequences, roughly 25% seen once. The data stem from a study of CD8 T cells in ankylosing spondylitis. General study points: Enrichment of disease-linked clones was reportedly significant in matched ankylosing spondylitis synovial fluid. There was a TCR beta motif, made of several highly homologous variants, that appeared characteristic of ankylosing spondylitis blood.

This sequence originates from a male donor with ankylosing spondylitis or in good health (not recorded which). The chain joins TRBV14 to TRBJ2-3, with 7 bases that match TRBD2. Source material: blood, either unsorted or a sorted T cell fraction (not recorded which). CDR3 region: CASSQDPFSGTRSSQYF. The DNA for the CDR3 is TGTGCCAGCAGCCAAGATCCCTTCAGCGGGACCCGGTCGTCGCAGTATTTT.